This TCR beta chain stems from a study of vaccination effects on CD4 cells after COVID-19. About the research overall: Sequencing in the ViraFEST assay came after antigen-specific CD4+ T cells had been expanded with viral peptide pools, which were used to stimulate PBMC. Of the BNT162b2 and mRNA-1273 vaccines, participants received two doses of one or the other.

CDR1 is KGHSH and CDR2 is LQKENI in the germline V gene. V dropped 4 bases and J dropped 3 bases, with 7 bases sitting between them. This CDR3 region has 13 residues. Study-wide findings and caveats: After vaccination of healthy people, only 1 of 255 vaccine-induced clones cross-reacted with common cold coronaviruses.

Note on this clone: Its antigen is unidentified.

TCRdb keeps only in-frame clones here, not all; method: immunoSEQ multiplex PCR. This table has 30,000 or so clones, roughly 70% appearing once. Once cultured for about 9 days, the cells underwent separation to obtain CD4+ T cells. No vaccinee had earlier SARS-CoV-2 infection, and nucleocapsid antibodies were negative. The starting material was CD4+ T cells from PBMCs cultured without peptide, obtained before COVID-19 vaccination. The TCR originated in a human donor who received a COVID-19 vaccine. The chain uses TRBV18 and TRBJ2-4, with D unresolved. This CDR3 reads CASSRIDKNIQYF. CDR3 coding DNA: TGTGCCAGCTCACGCATTGACAAAAACATTCAGTACTTC.